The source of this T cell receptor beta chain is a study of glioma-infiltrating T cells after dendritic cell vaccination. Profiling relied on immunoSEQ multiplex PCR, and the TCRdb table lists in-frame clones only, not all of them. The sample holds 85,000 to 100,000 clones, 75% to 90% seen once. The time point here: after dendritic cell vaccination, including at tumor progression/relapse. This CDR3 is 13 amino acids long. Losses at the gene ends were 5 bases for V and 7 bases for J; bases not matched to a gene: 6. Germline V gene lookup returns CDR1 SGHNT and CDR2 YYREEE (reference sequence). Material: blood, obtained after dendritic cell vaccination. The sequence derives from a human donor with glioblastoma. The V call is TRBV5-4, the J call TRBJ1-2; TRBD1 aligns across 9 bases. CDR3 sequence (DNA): TGTGCCAGCAGACAGGACAGGGGAGGTGGCTACACCTTC. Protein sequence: CASRQDRGGGYTF.